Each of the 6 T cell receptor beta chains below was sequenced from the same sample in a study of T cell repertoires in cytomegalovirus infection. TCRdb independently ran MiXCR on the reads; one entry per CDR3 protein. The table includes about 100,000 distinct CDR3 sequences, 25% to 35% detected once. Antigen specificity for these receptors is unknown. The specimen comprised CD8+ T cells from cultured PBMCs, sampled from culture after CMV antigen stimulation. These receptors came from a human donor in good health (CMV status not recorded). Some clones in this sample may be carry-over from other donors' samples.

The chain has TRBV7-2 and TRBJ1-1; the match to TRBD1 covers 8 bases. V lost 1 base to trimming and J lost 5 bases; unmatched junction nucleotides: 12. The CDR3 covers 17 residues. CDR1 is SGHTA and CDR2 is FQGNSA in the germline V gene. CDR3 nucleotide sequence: TGTGCCAGCAGCTTAGGGGGGGGACAGGTCTTTTGGACTGAAGCTTTCTTT. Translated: CASSLGGGQVFWTEAFF. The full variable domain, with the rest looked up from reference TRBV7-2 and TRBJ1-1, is GAGVSQSPSNKVTEKGKDVELRCDPISGHTALYWYRQSLGQGLEFLIYFQGNSAPDKSGLPSDRFSAERTGGSVSTLTIQRTQQEDSAVYLCASSLGGGQVFWTEAFFGQGTRLTVV.

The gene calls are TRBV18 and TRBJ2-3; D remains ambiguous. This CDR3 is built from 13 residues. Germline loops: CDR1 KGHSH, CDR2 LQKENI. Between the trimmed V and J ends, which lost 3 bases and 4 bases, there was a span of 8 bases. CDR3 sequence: CASSPERSDTQYF. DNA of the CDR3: TGTGCCAGCTCACCGGAGAGGTCAGATACGCAGTATTTT.

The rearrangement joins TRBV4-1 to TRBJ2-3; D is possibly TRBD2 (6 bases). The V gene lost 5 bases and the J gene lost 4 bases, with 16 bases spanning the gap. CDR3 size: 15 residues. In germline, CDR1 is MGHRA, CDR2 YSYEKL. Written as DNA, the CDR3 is TGCGCCAGCAGCTTTCAACTAGCTAGGGCAGATACGCAGTATTTT. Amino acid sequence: CASSFQLARADTQYF.

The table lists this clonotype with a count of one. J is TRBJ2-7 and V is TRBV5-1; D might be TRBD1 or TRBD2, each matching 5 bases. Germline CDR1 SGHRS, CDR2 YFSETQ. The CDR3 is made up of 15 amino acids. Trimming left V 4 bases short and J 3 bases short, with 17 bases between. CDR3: CASSPTSGAVYEQYF. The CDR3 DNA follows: TGCGCCAGCAGCCCCACCTCCGGGGCGGTCTACGAGCAGTACTTC. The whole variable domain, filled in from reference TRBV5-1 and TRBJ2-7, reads KAGVTQTPRYLIKTRGQQVTLSCSPISGHRSVSWYQQTPGQGLQFLFEYFSETQRNKGNFPGRFSGRQFSNSRSEMNVSTLELGDSALYLCASSPTSGAVYEQYFGPGTRLTVT.

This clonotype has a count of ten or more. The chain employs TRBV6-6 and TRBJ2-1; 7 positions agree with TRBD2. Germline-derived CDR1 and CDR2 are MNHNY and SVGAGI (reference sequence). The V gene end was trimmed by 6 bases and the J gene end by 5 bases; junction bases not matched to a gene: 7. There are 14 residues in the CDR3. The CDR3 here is CASSPSGTNNEQFF. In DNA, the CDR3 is TGTGCCAGCAGCCCGAGCGGGACGAACAATGAGCAGTTCTTC.

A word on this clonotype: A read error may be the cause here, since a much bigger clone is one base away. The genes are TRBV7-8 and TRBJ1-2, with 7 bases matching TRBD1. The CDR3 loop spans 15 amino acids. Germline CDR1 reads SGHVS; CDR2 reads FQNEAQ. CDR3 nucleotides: TGTGCCAGCAGCTTTGACAGGGCTCCTAACTATGGCTACAGCTTC. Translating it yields CASSFDRAPNYGYSF. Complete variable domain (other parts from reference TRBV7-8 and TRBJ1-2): GAGVSQSPRYKVAKRGQDVALRCDPISGHVSLFWYQQALGQGPEFLTYFQNEAQLDKSGLPSDRFFAERPEGSVSTLKIQRTQQEDSAVYLCASSFDRAPNYGYSFGSGTRLTVV.